Presented here are 11 T cell receptor beta chains from one specimen sequenced in a study of shared clonotypes between healthy human individuals. Using immunoSEQ multiplex PCR, the repertoire was profiled, and TCRdb retains in-frame clones only, with some absent. The table lists around 1.5 million clones, 95% to 99% of them singletons. Material for sequencing was naive CD4+ T cells sorted from blood. Subset: CD45RA+ positively selected. The source is a man aged 30 to 39 in good health.

This chain uses TRBV15 with TRBJ1-1, with TRBD1 identical over 9 bases. CDR3 length equals 15 residues. Germline V gene sequence: CDR1 LNHNV, CDR2 YYDKDF (reference sequence). Trimming took 4 bases from V and 5 from J; bases not matched to a gene: 8. CDR3: CATSTRQGGWTEAFF. The DNA of the CDR3 is TGTGCCACCAGCACCAGACAGGGGGGTTGGACTGAAGCTTTCTTT.

Points on this clone: In the same sample, other DNA sequences code for this CDR3. V and J are TRBV6-1 and TRBJ1-2; D not resolved. The germline gives CDR1 MNHNS, CDR2 SASEGT. V was pared by 3 bases and J by 2 bases, with 7 bases between. This CDR3 is built from 13 residues. The CDR3 region is CASSEEGNYGYTF. The CDR3 DNA sequence: TGTGCCAGCAGTGAGGAGGGAAACTATGGCTACACCTTC.

The count of this clone is one. This chain links TRBV7-9 with TRBJ2-3; TRBD1 agrees at 8 bases. Losses at the gene ends were 5 bases for V and 2 bases for J; bases not matched to a gene: 12. This CDR3 contains 17 residues. CDR1 is SEHNR, CDR2 FQNEAQ, per germline (reference sequence). This chain's CDR3 is CASSREITGGNTDTQYF. The CDR3 region has the DNA TGTGCCAGCAGCCGAGAGATTACAGGGGGTAACACAGATACGCAGTATTTT.

The V and J genes are TRBV18 and TRBJ1-5, with D perhaps matching TRBD1 (6 bases). The CDR3 is made up of 14 amino acids. V lost 4 bases, J lost 3 bases, and 10 bases lay in between. Germline-derived CDR1 and CDR2 are KGHSH and LQKENI. CDR3 coding DNA: TGTGCCAGCTCACGGGGGGCCAACAATCAGCCCCAGCATTTT. As protein: CASSRGANNQPQHF.

The V gene is TRBV5-4, the J gene TRBJ1-4, with 9 bases that match TRBD1. CDR1 is SGHNT, CDR2 YYREEE, per germline (reference sequence). The CDR3 totals 14 residues. Germline trimming cut 0 bases from V and 8 bases from J; bases unmatched to any gene: 2. The CDR3 here is CASSLGTGEEKLFF. The CDR3 bases are TGTGCCAGCAGCTTGGGGACAGGGGAGGAAAAACTGTTTTTT.

This clone is a singleton in its sample. The chain employs TRBV9 and TRBJ2-2; 9 bases agree with TRBD2. In germline, CDR1 is SGDLS, CDR2 YYNGEE. The CDR3 runs 15 residues. Germline trimming cut 3 bases from V and 3 bases from J; bases unmatched to any gene: 3. The CDR3 spells CASSARLADTGELFF. In DNA, the CDR3 is TGTGCCAGCAGCGCCCGACTAGCGGACACCGGGGAGCTGTTTTTT.

The rearrangement joins TRBV11-2 to TRBJ2-7; no clear D. This CDR3 spans 14 amino acids. V dropped 1 base and J dropped 4 bases, with 11 bases sitting between them. The germline gives CDR1 SGHAT, CDR2 FQNNGV. The CDR3 region has the DNA TGTGCCAGCAGCTTAGCGCCCGAAAGGTACGAGCAGTACTTC. This translates into CASSLAPERYEQYF.

The V gene is TRBV27, the J gene TRBJ2-7; D unclear. The germline V gene has CDR1 MNHEY and CDR2 SMNVEV (reference sequence). The CDR3 spans 13 residues. V was pared by 8 bases and J by 4 bases, with 15 bases between. The CDR3, as DNA: TGTGCCAGCCGCGCCAGAGGAATATACGAGCAGTACTTC. Translation: CASRARGIYEQYF.

The genes are TRBV18 and TRBJ2-5; possible D gene TRBD1, 6 bases. Germline V CDR1 and CDR2: KGHSH, LQKENI. Trimming shortened V by 6 bases and J by 0 bases, and 11 bases separated the two germline ends. CDR3 length: 14 residues. CDR3 region: CASSADSYQETQYF. The DNA of the CDR3 is TGTGCCAGCTCCGCGGACAGCTACCAAGAGACCCAGTACTTC. Full variable domain (rest looked up from reference TRBV18 and TRBJ2-5): NAGVMQNPRHLVRRRGQEARLRCSPMKGHSHVYWYRQLPEEGLKFMVYLQKENIIDESGMPKERFSAEFPKEGPSILRIQQVVRGDSAAYFCASSADSYQETQYFGPGTRLLVL.

The chain has TRBV4-1 and TRBJ2-1, with D maybe TRBD2 (6 bases). The germline gives CDR1 MGHRA, CDR2 YSYEKL. The CDR3 totals 14 residues. The germline V and J ends were trimmed by 2 bases and 10 bases, with 15 bases remaining between them. CDR3 nucleotide sequence: TGCGCCAGCAGCCAAAAATCGATGGCGGGAGAGCAGTTCTTC. As protein: CASSQKSMAGEQFF.

The chain links TRBV7-3 to TRBJ2-3; D may be TRBD2 (6 bases). V lost 1 base to trimming and J lost 4 bases, with 15 bases between them. CDR3 length: 16 amino acids. Germline CDR1 SGHTA, CDR2 FQGTGA. DNA for the CDR3: TGTGCCAGCAGCTTAAAGGGGACTGGGGGAGCAGATACGCAGTATTTT. Amino acid sequence: CASSLKGTGGADTQYF.